The clone carrying this TCR beta chain was seen ten or more times. The antigen remains undetermined. Relative to the germline gene, one junction end is altered; a read error may explain this. From germline, CDR1 is WNHNN and CDR2 SYGVQD (reference sequence). The length of the CDR3 is 13 residues. These data belong to a study of molecular identifiers for immune sequencing clone quantification. In preparing bulk TCR libraries, previously described methods and listed TCR primers were used. TCRdb itself ran the PCR reads through MiXCR, one entry per CDR3 protein. This sample has 550,000 to 750,000 distinct CDR3 sequences, with 15% to 20% found just once. Study observations and caveats: Detectable among approximately 1 million naive cells, according to reports, was Jurkat TCR RNA spiked in from one cell. Clonotypes surpassing 20 RNA copies contained over 97% of effector molecules, versus under 1% in naive cells. For highly expanded clones, sizes could be underestimated when identical TCR molecules share a barcode.

The clonotype was recovered from a human donor in good health. Some libraries in this study had Jurkat cell RNA spiked in. The chain couples TRBV10-1 to TRBJ2-2; D gene uncertain. Sequenced input: naive CD8+ T cells from blood, with Jurkat cell RNA spiked in. Subset here: FACS-sorted CD8+CD4-CCR7+CD45RA+ naive T cells. The CDR3 coding sequence is TGTGCCAGCAGTGACACGAACACCGGGGAGCTGTTTTTT. This translates into CASSDTNTGELFF.